A single sample gave rise to the 3 T cell receptor beta chains below, sequenced in a study of HIV-infected children after antiretroviral therapy interruption. The TCR library was built from RNA with a 3' RACE protocol and unique molecular identifiers. In TCRdb, the 3' RACE reads were re-called with MiXCR into one record per CDR3 protein. The table has some 51,000 distinct CDR3 sequences, 4.3% seen once. Treatment noted: PENTA 11 planned treatment interruption arm or continuous ART arm. The sample in question was CD45RA+ CD4+ T cells from PBMCs, pooled from several time points, obtained from a donor given antiretroviral therapy, either interrupted or continuous. Indicated subset: naive CD4+ CD45RA+ CD45RO- T cells. Every receptor here comes from a pool of human donors with HIV.

The table lists this clonotype with many counts. The V gene is TRBV5-1, the J gene TRBJ2-7, with 10 bases aligning to TRBD2. The germline CDR1 and CDR2 sequences are SGHRS and YFSETQ. The length of the CDR3 is 15 residues. With V trimmed by 0 bases and J by 2 bases, 2 bases remained unmatched. DNA for the CDR3: TGCGCCAGCAGCTTGGGTCTAGCGGGAGCCTACGAGCAGTACTTC. It encodes CASSLGLAGAYEQYF.

This clonotype was detected many times. This chain uses TRBV20-1 with TRBJ2-7; TRBD2 might be the D (6 bases). The germline V gene encodes CDR1 DFQATT and CDR2 SNEGSKA (reference sequence). This CDR3 contains 14 residues. Trimming cost V 0 bases and J 0 bases, with 9 bases left between them. CDR3 coding DNA: TGCAGTGCTAGAGAGGAGACTAGCTCCTACGAGCAGTACTTC. Encoded protein: CSAREETSSYEQYF.

The CDR3 sequence: CASGGNEQFF. The CDR3, as DNA: TGTGCCAGCGGAGGTAATGAGCAGTTCTTC. The V and J genes are TRBV28 and TRBJ2-1, with D possibly matching TRBD2 (5 bases). V was pared by 8 bases and J by 7 bases, with 6 bases between. Germline V CDR1 and CDR2: MDHEN, SYDVKM. The CDR3 runs 10 residues.